These T cell receptor beta chains were read from a single sample in a study of blood T cell repertoires in COVID-19. TCRdb's copy holds only in-frame clones and misses some; the assay was immunoSEQ multiplex PCR. This sample has around 330,000 clones, with about 91% found just once. The specimen sequenced was PBMCs or T cells enriched from blood (not recorded which). The source of these receptors is a woman in her forties who had recovered from COVID-19. The CDR3 runs from the conserved cysteine through the conserved F or W. D genes are given only for firm matches. Only some rows state a clone size, as once, few, many or a class for expanded clones.

TRBD2	TRBV11-2	TRBJ2-7	-	CASSRRAGTYEQYF	TGTGCCAGCAGCCGGAGAGCGGGGACCTACGAGCAGTACTTC
-	TRBV2	TRBJ1-5	-	CASGLLANQPQHF	TGTGCCAGCGGATTATTAGCCAATCAGCCCCAGCATTTT
TRBD2	TRBV5-4	TRBJ2-5	once	CASSSGTGGGETQYF	TGTGCCAGCAGTTCCGGGACCGGCGGGGGAGAGACCCAGTACTTC
TRBD1	TRBV27	TRBJ1-5	-	CASSRQGASQPQHF	TGTGCCAGCAGTAGACAGGGGGCGAGTCAGCCCCAGCATTTT
TRBD2	TRBV7-3	TRBJ2-1	-	CASSPEASGYNEQFF	TGTGCCAGCAGCCCGGAAGCTAGCGGGTACAATGAGCAGTTCTTC
-	TRBV20-1	TRBJ1-2	-	CSASPGNGYTF	TGCAGTGCTAGTCCGGGGAATGGCTACACCTTC
-	TRBV28	TRBJ1-1	-	CASSLGGRTNTEAFF	TGTGCCAGCAGTTTAGGGGGCAGGACGAACACTGAAGCTTTCTTT
TRBD1	TRBV6-5	TRBJ2-7	-	CASSYNRDRGGRQYF	TGTGCCAGCAGTTACAATCGGGACAGGGGGGGTAGGCAGTACTTC
-	TRBV6-1	TRBJ1-5	-	CASSEMAGVSNQPQHF	TGTGCCAGCAGTGAGATGGCAGGGGTAAGCAATCAGCCCCAGCATTTT
-	TRBV28	TRBJ2-2	-	CASSPGSSPSPGELFF	TGTGCCAGCAGTCCTGGGTCTAGTCCGTCCCCCGGGGAGCTGTTTTTT
-	TRBV7-9	TRBJ1-5	-	CASSPAGHNQPQHF	TGTGCCAGCAGCCCAGCAGGGCACAATCAGCCCCAGCATTTT
-	TRBV11-3	TRBJ1-1	-	CASSLEAGKAEAFF	TGTGCCAGCAGCTTAGAGGCGGGGAAGGCTGAAGCTTTCTTT
TRBD2	TRBV29-1	TRBJ2-7	once	CSVEAREGHEQYF	TGCAGCGTTGAAGCAAGGGAGGGCCACGAGCAGTACTTC
-	TRBV11-3	TRBJ1-4	-	CASSSTGWGNEKLFF	TGTGCCAGCAGCTCTACAGGTTGGGGAAATGAAAAACTGTTTTTT
TRBD2	TRBV30	TRBJ2-7	-	CAWSDVRDRGSYEQYF	TGTGCCTGGAGTGACGTCCGGGACCGCGGGAGCTACGAGCAGTACTTC
-	TRBV6-6	TRBJ2-2	once	CASRTGTPGELFF	TGTGCCAGCAGAACCGGGACTCCCGGGGAGCTGTTTTTT
TRBD1	TRBV2	TRBJ2-1	-	CASSGDSKNEQFF	TGTGCCAGCAGTGGGGACAGTAAGAATGAGCAGTTCTTC
-	TRBV7-2	TRBJ1-5	-	CASSLGYGGQPQHF	TGTGCCAGCAGCTTAGGGTACGGGGGTCAGCCCCAGCATTTT
-	TRBV5-4	TRBJ2-2	-	CASSQYSSSSNTGELFF	TGTGCCAGCAGCCAATACAGCAGCTCATCGAACACCGGGGAGCTGTTTTTT
TRBD1	TRBV7-9	TRBJ2-7	once	CASSSQTGGEQYF	TGTGCCAGCAGCTCACAAACAGGGGGCGAGCAGTACTTC
-	TRBV28	TRBJ2-6	once	CASSSPGWAGANVLTF	TGTGCCAGCAGTTCCCCCGGGTGGGCTGGGGCCAACGTCCTGACTTTC
-	TRBV29-1	TRBJ1-1	-	CSAGRGIPEAFF	TGCAGCGCCGGGAGGGGGATCCCTGAAGCTTTCTTT
-	TRBV9	TRBJ2-5	-	CASSLLQGGETQYF	TGTGCCAGCAGCTTATTACAGGGAGGGGAGACCCAGTACTTC
-	TRBV2	TRBJ2-7	-	CASSFRVFDEQYF	TGTGCCAGCAGTTTCAGGGTTTTCGACGAGCAGTACTTC
TRBD2	TRBV4-1	TRBJ2-1	-	CASSRTSGRADNEQFF	TGCGCCAGCAGTCGGACTAGCGGGAGGGCTGACAATGAGCAGTTCTTC
-	TRBV28	TRBJ1-1	few	CASSYRVGEAFF	TGTGCCAGCAGTTACAGGGTTGGTGAAGCTTTCTTT
-	TRBV7-2	TRBJ2-3	-	CASSFSGSTDTQYF	TGTGCCAGCAGCTTTTCAGGGAGCACAGATACGCAGTATTTT
-	TRBV19	TRBJ2-3	-	CASSRMSTTATDTQYF	TGTGCCAGTAGTCGGATGTCGACAACGGCTACAGATACGCAGTATTTT
-	TRBV6-6	TRBJ2-5	-	CASTPDGGTQYF	TGTGCCAGCACCCCAGACGGGGGGACCCAGTACTTC
TRBD1	TRBV11-3	TRBJ2-3	-	CASSYGQVTDTQYF	TGTGCCAGCAGCTACGGACAGGTCACAGATACGCAGTATTTT
TRBD1	TRBV19	TRBJ2-7	-	CASSILRTGGFYEQYF	TGTGCCAGTAGTATCCTACGGACAGGGGGCTTCTACGAGCAGTACTTC
-	TRBV12-2	TRBJ2-7	few	CASRLSGRPYEQYF	TGTGCAAGTCGCCTTAGCGGGAGGCCCTACGAGCAGTACTTC
TRBD2	TRBV5-4	TRBJ2-5	-	CASSLKGLARETQYF	TGTGCCAGCAGCTTGAAGGGACTAGCAAGGGAGACCCAGTACTTC
-	TRBV28	TRBJ2-7	few	CASSSTYEQYF	TGTGCCAGCAGTTCCACCTACGAGCAGTACTTC
-	TRBV7-2	TRBJ2-1	once	CASSSLARWTNEQFF	TGTGCCAGCAGCTCTCTAGCCCGCTGGACCAATGAGCAGTTCTTC
-	TRBV19	TRBJ1-2	few	CAIWKGNGYTF	TGTGCCATCTGGAAGGGGAATGGCTACACCTTC
-	TRBV29-1	TRBJ1-2	-	CSVESARSYYGYTF	TGCAGCGTTGAATCCGCTAGGTCCTACTATGGCTACACCTTC
-	TRBV11-1	TRBJ1-6	-	CASSLLVAGNSPLHF	TGTGCCAGCAGCCTGCTGGTGGCAGGGAATTCACCCCTCCACTTT
TRBD1	TRBV7-8	TRBJ2-7	few	CASSLAKTGAGEQYF	TGTGCCAGCAGCTTAGCCAAGACAGGGGCGGGGGAGCAGTACTTC
-	TRBV3-1/TRBV3-2	TRBJ2-2	-	CASSQVVSGELFF	TGTGCCAGCAGCCAAGTGGTGAGCGGGGAGCTGTTTTTT
-	TRBV27	TRBJ1-2	-	CASGNLEGQYISYTF	TGTGCCAGCGGAAACCTAGAAGGACAGTATATTAGCTACACCTTC
-	TRBV10-3	TRBJ2-3	-	CAISEYGSTDTQYF	TGTGCCATCAGTGAGTATGGCAGCACAGATACGCAGTATTTT
-	TRBV9	TRBJ1-1	-	CASSAEAGEAFF	TGTGCCAGCAGCGCCGAAGCAGGGGAAGCTTTCTTT
-	TRBV7-7	TRBJ2-2	-	CASSLTVTDTGELFF	TGTGCTAGCAGCTTGACAGTAACGGACACCGGGGAGCTGTTTTTT
-	TRBV5-4	TRBJ2-7	-	CASSLDPSGEQYF	TGTGCCAGCAGCTTGGACCCATCGGGCGAGCAGTACTTC
TRBD1	TRBV30	TRBJ1-1	few	CAWSADRGAEAFF	TGTGCCTGGAGCGCCGACAGGGGTGCTGAAGCTTTCTTT
TRBD1	TRBV28	TRBJ1-5	-	CASSPTGTGGGQPQHF	TGTGCCAGCAGTCCAACCGGGACAGGGGGCGGTCAGCCCCAGCATTTT
-	TRBV12-2	TRBJ2-3	few	CASRETPRGLNTDTQYF	TGTGCAAGTCGCGAAACACCCCGGGGATTGAACACAGATACGCAGTATTTT
TRBD2	TRBV10-3	TRBJ2-7	once	CAIAKTSGAYEQYF	TGTGCCATCGCGAAGACTAGCGGGGCCTACGAGCAGTACTTC
-	TRBV5-6	TRBJ1-2	-	CASSLYRANYGYTF	TGTGCCAGCAGCTTGTACAGGGCTAACTATGGCTACACCTTC
TRBD2	TRBV7-2	TRBJ2-1	-	CASSFTSEYNEQFF	TGTGCCAGCAGCTTCACTAGCGAGTACAATGAGCAGTTCTTC
TRBD2	TRBV11-2	TRBJ2-2	-	CASSLGPAGGPNTGELFF	TGTGCCAGCAGCTTGGGCCCGGCGGGAGGGCCGAACACCGGGGAGCTGTTTTTT
-	TRBV7-6	TRBJ2-1	-	CASSLELPSSEQFF	TGTGCCAGCAGCTTAGAGCTCCCTAGCTCTGAGCAGTTCTTC
TRBD1	TRBV2	TRBJ2-3	-	CAKGGTGLTDTQYF	TGTGCCAAAGGGGGGACAGGGTTGACAGATACGCAGTATTTT
-	TRBV5-1	TRBJ1-2	-	CASRTDSNYGYTF	TGCGCCAGCAGGACGGACAGCAACTATGGCTACACCTTC
-	TRBV27	TRBJ1-5	-	CASIDRPGNSNQPQHF	TGTGCCAGCATCGATAGACCCGGGAATAGCAATCAGCCCCAGCATTTT
-	TRBV9	TRBJ2-1	-	CASSPGLYNEQFF	TGTGCCAGCAGCCCAGGACTGTACAATGAGCAGTTCTTC
-	TRBV9	TRBJ2-7	-	CASSPPGAYEQYF	TGTGCCAGCAGCCCTCCGGGGGCCTACGAGCAGTACTTC
TRBD1	TRBV6-5	TRBJ2-1	-	CASRVGQGVNEQFF	TGTGCCAGCAGGGTCGGACAGGGAGTCAATGAGCAGTTCTTC